This entry features one TCR beta chain sequence. Its matching antigen is unknown. Naivety among CD8 cells was defined by CD45RO negativity and positive CCR7 selection, thereby excluding terminally differentiated effector memory CD45RA+ cells. These data are taken from a study of shared clonotypes between healthy human individuals. Across the whole study: Samples came from a couple of female and a few male donors aged 18 to 49. CD4 naive and memory got three plates each, CD8 naive two, CD8 memory one. Study-level points and caveats: Generation probabilities were higher for clonotypes shared across all four sorted-subset donors than for unshared ones. A generally larger estimated richness was seen in naive subsets than in memory subsets.

V shed 5 bases and J shed 4 bases, with 18 bases lying between them. Germline CDR1 reads SGHNT; CDR2 reads YENEEA. CDR3 size: 16 residues. Clones were read by immunoSEQ multiplex PCR, and TCRdb kept only the in-frame ones, dropping some. Among more than 500,000 clones listed, around 96% were seen once. This chain uses TRBV11-3 with TRBJ2-1; a possible D gene is TRBD2 (5 bases). This TCR was sampled from a woman younger than 45 in good health. Input material: naive CD8+ T cells sorted from blood. CDR3 loop: CASSPRDGAAYNEQFF. The CDR3 coding sequence is TGTGCCAGCAGCCCAAGGGATGGAGCGGCTTACAATGAGCAGTTCTTC.